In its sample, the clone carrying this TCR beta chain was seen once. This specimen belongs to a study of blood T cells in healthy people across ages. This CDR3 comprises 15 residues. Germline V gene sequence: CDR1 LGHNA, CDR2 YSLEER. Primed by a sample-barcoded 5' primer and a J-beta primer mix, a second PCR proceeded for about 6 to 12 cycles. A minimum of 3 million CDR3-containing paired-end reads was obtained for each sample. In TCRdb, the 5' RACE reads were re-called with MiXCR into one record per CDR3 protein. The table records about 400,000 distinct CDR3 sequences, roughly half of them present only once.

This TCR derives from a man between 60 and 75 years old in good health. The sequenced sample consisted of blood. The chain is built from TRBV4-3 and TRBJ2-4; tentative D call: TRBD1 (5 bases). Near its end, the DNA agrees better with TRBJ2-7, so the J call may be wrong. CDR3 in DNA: TGCGCCAGCAGCCAAGCGTGGGCAGGGCCCTACGAGCAGTACTTC. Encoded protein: CASSQAWAGPYEQYF.